This T cell receptor (beta chain) was observed in a study of blood T cell repertoires in COVID-19. Germline CDR1 is SGDLS and CDR2 is YYNGEE. V was trimmed by 0 bases and J by 0 bases, leaving 7 bases between them. This CDR3 has 15 amino acids. Method: immunoSEQ multiplex PCR; TCRdb's copy keeps in-frame clones and lacks some. The sample holds 210,000 or so clones, over 75% seen once. The clonotype was recovered from a man aged 25 to 40 with acute COVID-19. This rearrangement joins TRBV9 to TRBJ2-1, with D unresolved. Sequencing input: PBMCs or T cells enriched from blood (not recorded which). The CDR3 DNA reads as TGTGCCAGCAGCGTAGGACAAAGCTCCTACAATGAGCAGTTCTTC. Translation: CASSVGQSSYNEQFF.